This is a list of T cell receptor beta chains from one sample in a study of technical replicates of blood from a handful of donors. Produced via immunoSEQ multiplex PCR; TCRdb's table is partial and in-frame only. The sample lists under 75,000 clones; roughly 94% were seen once. What was sequenced was T cells isolated from PBMCs. The source is a human donor in good health. The CDR3 runs from the conserved cysteine through the conserved F or W. A D gene is named only where the DNA matches it firmly.

d_gene	j_gene	v_gene	CDR3nt	CDR3aa
.	TRBJ1-5	TRBV5-8	TGTGCCAGCACTATCGGGGGGAGGCCCCAGCATTTT	CASTIGGRPQHF
TRBD1	TRBJ1-1	TRBV5-1	TGCGCCAGCAGCTTAGGACAGGGACCCGTGAACACTGAAGCTTTCTTT	CASSLGQGPVNTEAFF
.	TRBJ2-1	TRBV5-6	TGTGCCAGCAGCTTCGGGAGGAGGGGGGAGCAGTTCTTC	CASSFGRRGEQFF
.	TRBJ2-7	TRBV2	TGTGCCAGCAGTACAGGGATCTACGAGCAGTACTTC	CASSTGIYEQYF
.	TRBJ2-7	TRBV13	TGTGCCAGCAGCTTATATCAGGGGAGCTACGAGCAGTACTTC	CASSLYQGSYEQYF
.	TRBJ2-1	TRBV7-3	TGTGCCAGCAGCCAGCAGGGGTGGGATGAGCAGTTCTTC	CASSQQGWDEQFF
.	TRBJ2-7	TRBV13	TGTGCCAGCAGCGCGTATTCAACAGGGTACGAGCAGTACTTC	CASSAYSTGYEQYF
TRBD1	TRBJ1-1	TRBV7-2	TGTGCCAGCAGCTACAACAGGGGCGGGACTGAAGCTTTCTTT	CASSYNRGGTEAFF
TRBD1	TRBJ1-2	TRBV19	TGTGCCAGTAGTATTTCGCCCTTCGGACAGGGGGCCAGGTACCAGGCATATGGCTACACCTTC	CASSISPFGQGARYQAYGYTF
.	TRBJ1-4	TRBV5-4	TGTGCCAGCAGCTTGGGAGCAGGGGAAAATGAAAAACTGTTTTTT	CASSLGAGENEKLFF
TRBD2	TRBJ2-7	TRBV4-2	TGTGCCAGCGGACATAGCGGGAGCTCCTACGAGCAGTACTTC	CASGHSGSSYEQYF